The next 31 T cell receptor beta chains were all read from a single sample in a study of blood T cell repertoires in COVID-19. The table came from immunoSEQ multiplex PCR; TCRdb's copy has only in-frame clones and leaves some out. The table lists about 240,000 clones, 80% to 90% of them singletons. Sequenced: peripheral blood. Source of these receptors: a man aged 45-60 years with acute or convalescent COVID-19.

The CDR3 DNA reads as TGCGCCAGCCGATTTCAGGGTGGCGGCTACACCTTC. Its protein product is CASRFQGGGYTF. The chain couples TRBV5-1 to TRBJ1-2; weak D call: TRBD1 (5 bases). Germline CDR1 is SGHRS and CDR2 is YFSETQ. The CDR3 is made up of 12 amino acids. Between the trimmed V and J ends, which lost 7 bases and 8 bases, there was a span of 15 bases.

The chain's CDR3 is CASRPTGDTQYF. As DNA, the CDR3 is TGTGCCAGCAGACCGACGGGAGATACGCAGTATTTT. The rearrangement uses TRBV6-5 and TRBJ2-3, with no clear D. Germline assignment: CDR1 MNHEY and CDR2 SVGAGI. With 6 bases removed from V and 5 bases from J, the gap between germline ends came to 9 bases. The CDR3 has 12 residues.

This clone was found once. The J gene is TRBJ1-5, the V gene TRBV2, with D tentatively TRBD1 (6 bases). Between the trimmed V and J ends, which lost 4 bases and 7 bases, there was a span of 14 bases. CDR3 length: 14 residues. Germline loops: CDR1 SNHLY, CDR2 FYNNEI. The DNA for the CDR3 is TGTGCCAGCAGTGGTGGCAGGGGAAAGCAGCCCCAGCATTTT. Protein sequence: CASSGGRGKQPQHF.

The CDR3 sequence: CASSTGQALANYGYTF. The CDR3 bases are TGCGCCAGCAGCACCGGACAGGCCCTGGCAAACTATGGCTACACCTTC. The chain employs TRBV5-1 and TRBJ1-2, with TRBD1 identical over 7 bases. The length of the CDR3 is 16 residues. Germline CDR1 SGHRS, CDR2 YFSETQ. Losses at the gene ends were 4 bases for V and 2 bases for J; bases not matched to a gene: 11.

CDR3 amino acids: CASSQELAYNEQFF. The CDR3 DNA reads TGTGCCAGCAGCCAAGAACTAGCGTACAATGAGCAGTTCTTC. The chain uses TRBV3-1 (or the pseudogene TRBV3-2) and TRBJ2-1, with TRBD2 matching over 7 bases. Germline CDR1 reads LGHDT; CDR2 reads YNNKEL (reference sequence). CDR3 size: 14 residues. The V segment lost 0 bases and the J segment 4 bases; nucleotides outside the gene matches: 0.

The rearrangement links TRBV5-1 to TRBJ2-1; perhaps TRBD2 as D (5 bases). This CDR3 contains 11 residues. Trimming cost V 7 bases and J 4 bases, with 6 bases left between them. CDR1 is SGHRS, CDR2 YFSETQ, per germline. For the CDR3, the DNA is TGCGCCAGCGGAGGTTACAATGAGCAGTTCTTC. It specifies CASGGYNEQFF.

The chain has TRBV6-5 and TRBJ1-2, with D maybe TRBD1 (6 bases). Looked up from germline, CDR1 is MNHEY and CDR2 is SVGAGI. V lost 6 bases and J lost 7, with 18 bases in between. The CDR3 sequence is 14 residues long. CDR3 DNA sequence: TGTGCCAGCAGATCCGCCGGGACAAATCTTGGCTACACCTTC. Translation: CASRSAGTNLGYTF.

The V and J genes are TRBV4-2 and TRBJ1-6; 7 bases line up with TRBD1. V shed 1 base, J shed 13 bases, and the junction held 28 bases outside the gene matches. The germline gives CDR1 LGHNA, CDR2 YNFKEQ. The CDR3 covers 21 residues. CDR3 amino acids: CASSQGDVLGQTGGLFYPLHF. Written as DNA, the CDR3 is TGTGCCAGCAGCCAAGGCGACGTTTTGGGACAGACGGGCGGGCTCTTTTACCCCCTCCACTTT.

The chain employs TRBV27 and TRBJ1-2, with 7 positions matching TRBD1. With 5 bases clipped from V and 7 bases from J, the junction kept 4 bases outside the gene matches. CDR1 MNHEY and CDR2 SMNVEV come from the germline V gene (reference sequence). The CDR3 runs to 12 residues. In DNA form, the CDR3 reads TGTGCCAGCAGTCCTAACAGGGGTGGCTACACCTTC. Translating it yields CASSPNRGGYTF.

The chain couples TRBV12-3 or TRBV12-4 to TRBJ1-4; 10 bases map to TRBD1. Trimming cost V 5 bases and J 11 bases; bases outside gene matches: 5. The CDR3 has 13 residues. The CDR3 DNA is TGTGCCAGCAGTAAGGGACAGGGGAGGAAACTGTTTTTT. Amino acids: CASSKGQGRKLFF.

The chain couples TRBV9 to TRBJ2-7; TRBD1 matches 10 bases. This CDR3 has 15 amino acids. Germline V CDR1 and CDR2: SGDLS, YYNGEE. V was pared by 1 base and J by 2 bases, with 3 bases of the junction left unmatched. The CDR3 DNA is TGTGCCAGCAGCGTATCCGGGACAGGGGCCTACGAGCAGTACTTC. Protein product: CASSVSGTGAYEQYF.

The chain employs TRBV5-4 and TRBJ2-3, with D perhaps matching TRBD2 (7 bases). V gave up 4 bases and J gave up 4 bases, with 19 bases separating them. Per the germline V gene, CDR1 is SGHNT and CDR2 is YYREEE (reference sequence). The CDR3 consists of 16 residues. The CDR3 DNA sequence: TGTGCCAGCAGCCCCTCTGTGACGGGGGGCGCAGATACGCAGTATTTT. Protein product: CASSPSVTGGADTQYF.

The CDR3 nucleotides read TGTGCCAGCAGTTTCTCGGCCGGACTTGTTTATAATTCACCCCTCCACTTT. This translates into CASSFSAGLVYNSPLHF. The chain links TRBV27 to TRBJ1-6; D is unclear. CDR3 length: 17 residues. The germline gives CDR1 MNHEY, CDR2 SMNVEV (reference sequence). V was shortened by 3 bases and J by 4 bases, with 16 bases between the two germline ends.

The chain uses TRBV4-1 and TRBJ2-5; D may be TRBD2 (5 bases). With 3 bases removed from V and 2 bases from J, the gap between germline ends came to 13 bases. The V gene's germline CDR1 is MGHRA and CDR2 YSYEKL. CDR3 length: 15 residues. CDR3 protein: CASSQNGVVQETQYF. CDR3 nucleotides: TGCGCCAGCAGCCAGAACGGGGTTGTTCAAGAGACCCAGTACTTC.

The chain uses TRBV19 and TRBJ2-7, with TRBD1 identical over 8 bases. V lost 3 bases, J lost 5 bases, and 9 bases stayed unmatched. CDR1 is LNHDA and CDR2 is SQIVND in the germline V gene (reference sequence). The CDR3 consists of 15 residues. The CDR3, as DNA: TGTGCCAGTAGTATTGGGTGGACAGGGTCAGACGAGCAGTACTTC. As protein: CASSIGWTGSDEQYF.

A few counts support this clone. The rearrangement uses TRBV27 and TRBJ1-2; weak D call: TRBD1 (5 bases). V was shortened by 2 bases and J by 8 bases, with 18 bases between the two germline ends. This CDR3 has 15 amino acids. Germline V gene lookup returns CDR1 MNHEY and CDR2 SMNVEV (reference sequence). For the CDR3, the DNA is TGTGCCAGCAGTTTACGACCTGGGACTAAGGGAGGCTACACCTTC. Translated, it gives CASSLRPGTKGGYTF.

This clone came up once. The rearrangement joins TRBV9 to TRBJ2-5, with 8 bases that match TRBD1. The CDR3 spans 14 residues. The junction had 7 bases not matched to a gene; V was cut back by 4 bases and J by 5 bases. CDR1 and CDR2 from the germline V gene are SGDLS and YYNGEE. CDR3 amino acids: CASSLGQGRETQYF. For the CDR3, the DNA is TGTGCCAGCAGCCTTGGACAGGGAAGGGAGACCCAGTACTTC.

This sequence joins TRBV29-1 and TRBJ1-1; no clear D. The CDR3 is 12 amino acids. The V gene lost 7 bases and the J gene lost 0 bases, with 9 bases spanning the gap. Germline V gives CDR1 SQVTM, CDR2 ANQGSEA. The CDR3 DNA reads TGCAGCGCCAAACTACTGAACACTGAAGCTTTCTTT. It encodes CSAKLLNTEAFF. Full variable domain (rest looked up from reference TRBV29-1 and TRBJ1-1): SAVISQKPSRDICQRGTSLTIQCQVDSQVTMMFWYRQQPGQSLTLIATANQGSEATYESGFVIDKFPISRPNLTFSTLTVSNMSPEDSSIYLCSAKLLNTEAFFGQGTRLTVV.

The CDR3 DNA reads as TGTGCCAGCAGTGAAGAGAGGGTCATGAACACTGAAGCTTTCTTT. Protein: CASSEERVMNTEAFF. The chain recombines TRBV6-1 with TRBJ1-1; no firm D call. The CDR3 covers 15 residues. The V end lost 1 base, the J end lost 0 bases, and 9 bases lay between the germline ends. Per germline, CDR1 MNHNS and CDR2 SASEGT.

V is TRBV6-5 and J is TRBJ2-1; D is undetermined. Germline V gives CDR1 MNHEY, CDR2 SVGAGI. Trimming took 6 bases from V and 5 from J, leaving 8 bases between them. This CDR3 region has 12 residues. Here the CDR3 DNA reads TGTGCCAGCAGGAGCATGAACAATGAGCAGTTCTTC. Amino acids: CASRSMNNEQFF.

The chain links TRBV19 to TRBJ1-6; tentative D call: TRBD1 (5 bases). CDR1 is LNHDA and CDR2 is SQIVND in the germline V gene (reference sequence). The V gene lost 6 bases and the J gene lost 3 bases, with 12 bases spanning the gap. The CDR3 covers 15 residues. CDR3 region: CASSSKGDYNSPLHF. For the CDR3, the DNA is TGTGCCAGTAGCTCTAAAGGGGACTATAATTCACCCCTCCACTTT.

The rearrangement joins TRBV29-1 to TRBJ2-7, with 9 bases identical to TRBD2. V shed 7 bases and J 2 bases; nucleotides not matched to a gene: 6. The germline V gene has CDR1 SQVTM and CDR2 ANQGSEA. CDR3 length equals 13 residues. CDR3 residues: CSARTSETYEQYF. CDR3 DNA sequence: TGCAGCGCCCGGACTAGCGAGACCTACGAGCAGTACTTC.

As DNA, the CDR3 is TGTGCCAGCAGTACCTGGACAGAGAAAGCTTTCTTT. It codes for CASSTWTEKAFF. The genes are TRBV12-3 or TRBV12-4 and TRBJ1-1; perhaps TRBD1 as D (6 bases). This CDR3 region has 12 residues. Deletions cut 5 bases from V and 9 bases from J, with 13 bases between.

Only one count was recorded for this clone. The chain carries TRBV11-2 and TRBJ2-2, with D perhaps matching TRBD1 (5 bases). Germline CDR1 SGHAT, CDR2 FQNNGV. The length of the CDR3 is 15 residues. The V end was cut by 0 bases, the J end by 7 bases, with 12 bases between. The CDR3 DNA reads TGTGCCAGCAGCTTAGAGGCAGGGAAAATCGGGGAGCTGTTTTTT. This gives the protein CASSLEAGKIGELFF.

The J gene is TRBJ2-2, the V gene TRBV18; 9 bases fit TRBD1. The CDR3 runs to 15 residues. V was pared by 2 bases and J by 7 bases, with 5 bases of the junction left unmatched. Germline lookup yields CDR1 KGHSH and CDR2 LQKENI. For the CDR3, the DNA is TGTGCCAGCTCACCAGGGACAGGGAGTGACGGGGAGCTGTTTTTT. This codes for CASSPGTGSDGELFF.

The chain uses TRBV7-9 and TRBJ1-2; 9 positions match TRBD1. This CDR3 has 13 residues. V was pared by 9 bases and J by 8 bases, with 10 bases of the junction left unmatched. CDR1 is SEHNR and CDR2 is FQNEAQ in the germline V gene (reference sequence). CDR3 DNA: TGTGCCAGTACCATCGAGGGACAGGGCGGCTACACCTTC. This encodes CASTIEGQGGYTF.

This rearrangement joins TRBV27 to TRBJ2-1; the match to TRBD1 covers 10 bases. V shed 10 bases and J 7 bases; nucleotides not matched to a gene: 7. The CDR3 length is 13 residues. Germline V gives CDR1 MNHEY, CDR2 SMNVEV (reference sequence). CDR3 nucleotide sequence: TGTGCCACGGGACAGGGGATGGGGAATGAGCAGTTCTTC. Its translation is CATGQGMGNEQFF.

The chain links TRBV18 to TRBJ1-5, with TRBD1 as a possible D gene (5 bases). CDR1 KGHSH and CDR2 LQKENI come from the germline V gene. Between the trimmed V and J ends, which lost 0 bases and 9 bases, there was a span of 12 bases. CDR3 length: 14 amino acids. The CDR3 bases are TGTGCCAGCTCACCACCTCAGGGCTCGGGGCCCCAGCATTTT. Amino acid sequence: CASSPPQGSGPQHF.

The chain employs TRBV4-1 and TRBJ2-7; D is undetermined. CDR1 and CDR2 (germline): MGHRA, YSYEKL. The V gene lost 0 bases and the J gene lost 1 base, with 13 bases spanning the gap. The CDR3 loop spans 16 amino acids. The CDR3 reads CASSQDEARNSYEQYF. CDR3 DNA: TGCGCCAGCAGCCAAGACGAAGCGAGAAATTCCTACGAGCAGTACTTC.

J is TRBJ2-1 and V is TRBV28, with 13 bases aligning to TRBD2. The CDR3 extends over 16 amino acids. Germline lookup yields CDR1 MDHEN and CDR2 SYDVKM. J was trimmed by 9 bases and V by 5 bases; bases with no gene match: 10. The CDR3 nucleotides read TGTGCCAGCAGTCCTGGACTAGCGGGAGAATTGGTTGAGCAGTTCTTC. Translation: CASSPGLAGELVEQFF.

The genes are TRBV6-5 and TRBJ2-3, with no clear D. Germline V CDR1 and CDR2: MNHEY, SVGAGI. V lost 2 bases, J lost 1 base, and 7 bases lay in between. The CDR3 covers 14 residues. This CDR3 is CASSYLRGTDTQYF. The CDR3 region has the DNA TGTGCCAGCAGTTACCTCCGGGGCACAGATACGCAGTATTTT.